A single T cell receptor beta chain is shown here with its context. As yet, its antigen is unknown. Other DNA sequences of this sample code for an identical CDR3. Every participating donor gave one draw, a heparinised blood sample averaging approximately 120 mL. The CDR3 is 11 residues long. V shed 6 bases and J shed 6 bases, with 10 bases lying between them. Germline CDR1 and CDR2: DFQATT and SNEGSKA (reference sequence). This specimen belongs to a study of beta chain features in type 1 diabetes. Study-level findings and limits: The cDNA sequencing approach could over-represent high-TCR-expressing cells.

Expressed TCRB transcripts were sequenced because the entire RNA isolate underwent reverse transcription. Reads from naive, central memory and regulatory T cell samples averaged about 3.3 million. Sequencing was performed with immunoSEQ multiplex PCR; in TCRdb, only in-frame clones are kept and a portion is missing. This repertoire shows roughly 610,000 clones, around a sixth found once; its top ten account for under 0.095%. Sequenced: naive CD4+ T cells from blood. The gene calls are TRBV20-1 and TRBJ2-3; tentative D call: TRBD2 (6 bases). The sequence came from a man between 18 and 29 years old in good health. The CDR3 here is CSARLGDTQYF. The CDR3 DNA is TGCAGTGCGCGACTAGGCGATACGCAGTATTTT.